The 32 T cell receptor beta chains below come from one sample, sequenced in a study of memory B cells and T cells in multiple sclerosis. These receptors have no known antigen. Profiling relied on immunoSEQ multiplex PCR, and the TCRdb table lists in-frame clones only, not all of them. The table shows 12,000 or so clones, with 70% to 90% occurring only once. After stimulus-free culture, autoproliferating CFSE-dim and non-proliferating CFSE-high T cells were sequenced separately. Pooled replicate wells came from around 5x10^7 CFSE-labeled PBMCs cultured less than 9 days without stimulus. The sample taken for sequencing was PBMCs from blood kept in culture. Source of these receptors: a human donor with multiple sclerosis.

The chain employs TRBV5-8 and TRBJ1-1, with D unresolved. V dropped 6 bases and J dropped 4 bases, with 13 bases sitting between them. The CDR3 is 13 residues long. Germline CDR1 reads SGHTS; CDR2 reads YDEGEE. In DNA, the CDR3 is TGTGCCAGCACACCCCGGGCGGGCACTGAAGCTTTCTTT. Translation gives CASTPRAGTEAFF.

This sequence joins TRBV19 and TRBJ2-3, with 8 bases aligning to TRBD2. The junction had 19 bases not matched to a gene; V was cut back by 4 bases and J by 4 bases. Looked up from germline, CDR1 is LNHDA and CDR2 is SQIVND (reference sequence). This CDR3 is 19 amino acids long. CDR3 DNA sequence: TGTGCCAGTAGTAAGAGGAGGGATTGGGCAGCGGGGGTCCCAGATACGCAGTATTTT. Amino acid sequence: CASSKRRDWAAGVPDTQYF.

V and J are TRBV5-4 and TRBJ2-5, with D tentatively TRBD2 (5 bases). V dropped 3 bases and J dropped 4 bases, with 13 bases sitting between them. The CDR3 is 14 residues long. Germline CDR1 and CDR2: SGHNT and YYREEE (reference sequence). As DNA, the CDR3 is TGTGCCAGCAGCTCCAGGACTGTTCTAGAGACCCAGTACTTC. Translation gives CASSSRTVLETQYF. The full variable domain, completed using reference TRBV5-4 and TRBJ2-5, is ETGVTQSPTHLIKTRGQQVTLRCSSQSGHNTVSWYQQALGQGPQFIFQYYREEENGRGNFPPRFSGLQFPNYSSELNVNALELDDSALYLCASSSRTVLETQYFGPGTRLLVL.

The CDR3 DNA sequence: TGTGCCACCAGCAGCATATACGACCAAGAGACCCAGTACTTC. This gives the protein CATSSIYDQETQYF. J is TRBJ2-5 and V is TRBV15; D gene unclear. The CDR3 covers 14 residues. The V and J ends lost 3 bases and 0 bases respectively, with 8 bases between them. Germline-derived CDR1 and CDR2 are LNHNV and YYDKDF (reference sequence).

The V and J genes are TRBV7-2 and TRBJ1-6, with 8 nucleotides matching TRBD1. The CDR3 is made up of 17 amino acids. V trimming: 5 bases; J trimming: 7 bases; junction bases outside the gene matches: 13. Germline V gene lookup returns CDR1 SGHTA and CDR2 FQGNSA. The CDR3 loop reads CASSLLGQGAGNSPLHF. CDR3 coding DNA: TGTGCCAGCAGCCTCCTGGGGCAGGGGGCGGGAAATTCACCCCTCCACTTT.

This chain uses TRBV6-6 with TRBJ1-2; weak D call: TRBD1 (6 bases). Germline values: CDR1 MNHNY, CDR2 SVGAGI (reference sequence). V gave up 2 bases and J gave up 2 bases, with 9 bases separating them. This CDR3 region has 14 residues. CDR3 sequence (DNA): TGTGCCAGCAGTTACAGTCAGGGGAACTATGGCTACACCTTC. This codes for CASSYSQGNYGYTF.

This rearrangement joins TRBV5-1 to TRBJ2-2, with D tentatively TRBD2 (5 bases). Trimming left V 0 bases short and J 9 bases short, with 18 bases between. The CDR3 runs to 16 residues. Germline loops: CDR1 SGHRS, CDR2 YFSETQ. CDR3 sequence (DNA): TGCGCCAGCAGCTTGGGAGACTTTGGGAGATCTAGGGAGCTGTTTTTT. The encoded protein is CASSLGDFGRSRELFF.

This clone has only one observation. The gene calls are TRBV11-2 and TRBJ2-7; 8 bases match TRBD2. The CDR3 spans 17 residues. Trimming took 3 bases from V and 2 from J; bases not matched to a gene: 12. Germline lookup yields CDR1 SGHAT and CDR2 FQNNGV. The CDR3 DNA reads TGTGCCAGCAGCTTGGGGACTAGAGGTTCCCTTACCTACGAGCAGTACTTC. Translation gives CASSLGTRGSLTYEQYF.

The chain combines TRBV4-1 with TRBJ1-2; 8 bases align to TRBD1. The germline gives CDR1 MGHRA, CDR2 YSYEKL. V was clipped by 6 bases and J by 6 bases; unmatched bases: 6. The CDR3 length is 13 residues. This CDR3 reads CASSHRGSDGYTF. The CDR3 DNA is TGCGCCAGCAGTCACAGGGGGTCGGATGGCTACACCTTC.

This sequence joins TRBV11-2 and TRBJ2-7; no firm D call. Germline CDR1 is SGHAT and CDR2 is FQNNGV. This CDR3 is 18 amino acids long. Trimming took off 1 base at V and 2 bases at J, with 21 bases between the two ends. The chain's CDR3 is CASSLGIPGALRTYEQYF. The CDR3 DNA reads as TGTGCCAGCAGCTTAGGGATACCAGGTGCTCTGCGTACCTACGAGCAGTACTTC.

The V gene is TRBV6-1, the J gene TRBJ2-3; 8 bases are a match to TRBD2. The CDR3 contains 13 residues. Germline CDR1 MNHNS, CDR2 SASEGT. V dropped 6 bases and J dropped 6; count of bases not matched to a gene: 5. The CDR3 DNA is TGTGCCAGCAGGCCAATAGCGGGGGATACGCAGTATTTT. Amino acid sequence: CASRPIAGDTQYF.

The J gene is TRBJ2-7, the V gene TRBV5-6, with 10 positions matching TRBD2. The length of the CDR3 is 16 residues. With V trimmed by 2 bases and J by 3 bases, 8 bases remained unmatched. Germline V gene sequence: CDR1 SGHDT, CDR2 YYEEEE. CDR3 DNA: TGTGCCAGCAGCTTTCGTCCAGCGGGGGGGAACTACGAGCAGTACTTC. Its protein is CASSFRPAGGNYEQYF.

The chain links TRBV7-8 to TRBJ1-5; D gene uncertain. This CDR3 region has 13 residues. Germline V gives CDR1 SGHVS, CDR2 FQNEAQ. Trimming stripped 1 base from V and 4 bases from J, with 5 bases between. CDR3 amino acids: CASSLGLNQPQHF. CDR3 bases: TGTGCCAGCAGCTTAGGGTTGAATCAGCCCCAGCATTTT.

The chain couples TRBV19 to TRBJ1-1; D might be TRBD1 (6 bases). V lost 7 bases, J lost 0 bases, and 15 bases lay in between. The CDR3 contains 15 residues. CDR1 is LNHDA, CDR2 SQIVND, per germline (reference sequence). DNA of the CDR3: TGTGCCAGTAAGGAGAACAGGGTCATGAACACTGAAGCTTTCTTT. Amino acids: CASKENRVMNTEAFF.

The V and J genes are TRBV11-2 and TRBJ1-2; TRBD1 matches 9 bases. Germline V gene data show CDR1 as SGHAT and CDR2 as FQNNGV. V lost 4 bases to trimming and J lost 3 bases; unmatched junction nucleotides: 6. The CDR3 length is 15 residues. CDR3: CASSSYRGRDYGYTF. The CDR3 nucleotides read TGTGCCAGCAGCTCCTACAGGGGGCGGGACTATGGCTACACCTTC.

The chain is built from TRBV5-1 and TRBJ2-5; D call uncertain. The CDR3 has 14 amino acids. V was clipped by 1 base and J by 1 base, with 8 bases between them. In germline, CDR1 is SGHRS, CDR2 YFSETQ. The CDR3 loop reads CASSLPDIQETQYF. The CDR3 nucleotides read TGCGCCAGCAGCTTGCCCGACATCCAAGAGACCCAGTACTTC.

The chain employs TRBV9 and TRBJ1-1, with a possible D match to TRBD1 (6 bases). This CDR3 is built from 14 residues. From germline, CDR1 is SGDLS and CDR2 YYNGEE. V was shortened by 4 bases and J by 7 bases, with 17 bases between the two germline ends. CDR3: CASSYEERGVEAFF. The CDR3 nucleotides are TGTGCCAGCAGCTACGAGGAGAGGGGGGTTGAAGCTTTCTTT.

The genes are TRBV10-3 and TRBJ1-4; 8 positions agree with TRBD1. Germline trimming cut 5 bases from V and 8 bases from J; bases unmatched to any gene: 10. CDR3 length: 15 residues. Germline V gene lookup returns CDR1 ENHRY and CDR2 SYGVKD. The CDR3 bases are TGTGCCATCAGTACCGACAGGGGTGAAAAAGAAAAACTGTTTTTT. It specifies CAISTDRGEKEKLFF.

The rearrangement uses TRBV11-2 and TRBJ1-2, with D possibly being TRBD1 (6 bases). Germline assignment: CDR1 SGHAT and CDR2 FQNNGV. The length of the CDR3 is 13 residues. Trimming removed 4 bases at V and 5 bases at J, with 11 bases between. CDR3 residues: CASSSGVRYGYTF. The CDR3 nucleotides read TGTGCCAGCAGCTCAGGGGTAAGGTATGGCTACACCTTC.

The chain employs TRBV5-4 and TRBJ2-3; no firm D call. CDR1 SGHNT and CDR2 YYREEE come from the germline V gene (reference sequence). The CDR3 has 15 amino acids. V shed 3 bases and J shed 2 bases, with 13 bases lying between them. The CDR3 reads CASSSSFALTDTQYF. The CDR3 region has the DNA TGTGCCAGCAGCTCTTCGTTCGCGCTCACAGATACGCAGTATTTT.

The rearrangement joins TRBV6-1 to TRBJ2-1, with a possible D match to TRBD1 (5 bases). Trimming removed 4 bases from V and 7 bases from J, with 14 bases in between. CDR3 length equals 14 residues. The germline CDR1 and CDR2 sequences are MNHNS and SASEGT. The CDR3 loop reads CASSGGLGVNEQFF. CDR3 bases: TGTGCCAGCAGTGGGGGCCTTGGGGTGAATGAGCAGTTCTTC.

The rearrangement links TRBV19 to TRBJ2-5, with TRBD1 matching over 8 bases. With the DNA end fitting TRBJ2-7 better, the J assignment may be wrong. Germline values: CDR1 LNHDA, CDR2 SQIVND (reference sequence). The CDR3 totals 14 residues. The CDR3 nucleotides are TGTGCCAGTAGTCTTCAGGGGGCTTTAGGCGAGCAGTACTTC. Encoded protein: CASSLQGALGEQYF.

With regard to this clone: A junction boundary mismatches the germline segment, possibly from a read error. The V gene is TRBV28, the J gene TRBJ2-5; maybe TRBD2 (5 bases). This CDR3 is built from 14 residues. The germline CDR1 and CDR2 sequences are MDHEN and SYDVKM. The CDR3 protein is CASSLYGSQEAQYF. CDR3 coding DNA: TGTGCCAGCAGTTTATATGGGAGCCAAGAGGCCCAGTACTTC.

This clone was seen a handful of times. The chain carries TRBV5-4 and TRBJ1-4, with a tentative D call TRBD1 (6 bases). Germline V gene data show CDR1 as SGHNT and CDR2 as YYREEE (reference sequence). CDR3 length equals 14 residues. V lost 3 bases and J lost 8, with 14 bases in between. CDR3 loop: CASSSRRGQEKLFF. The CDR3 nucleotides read TGTGCCAGCAGCTCCCGGCGGGGGCAGGAAAAACTGTTTTTT.

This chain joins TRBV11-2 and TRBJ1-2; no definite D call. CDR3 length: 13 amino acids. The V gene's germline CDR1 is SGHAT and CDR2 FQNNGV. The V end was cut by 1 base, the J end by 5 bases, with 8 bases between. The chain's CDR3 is CASSLGNSYGYTF. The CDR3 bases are TGTGCCAGCAGCTTAGGGAACAGTTATGGCTACACCTTC.

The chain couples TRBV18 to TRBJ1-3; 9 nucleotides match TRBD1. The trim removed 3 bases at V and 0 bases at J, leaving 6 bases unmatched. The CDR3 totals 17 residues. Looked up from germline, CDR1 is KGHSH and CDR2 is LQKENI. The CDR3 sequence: CASSPSGTGLSGNTIYF. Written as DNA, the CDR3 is TGTGCCAGCTCACCTTCCGGGACAGGGCTCTCTGGAAACACCATATATTTT.

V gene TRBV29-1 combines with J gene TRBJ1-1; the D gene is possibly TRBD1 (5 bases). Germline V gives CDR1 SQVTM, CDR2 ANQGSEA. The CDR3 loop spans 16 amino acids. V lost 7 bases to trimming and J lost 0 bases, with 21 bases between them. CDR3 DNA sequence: TGCAGCGCCGCCGGGACGGATTCCTCTATGAACACTGAAGCTTTCTTT. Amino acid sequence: CSAAGTDSSMNTEAFF.

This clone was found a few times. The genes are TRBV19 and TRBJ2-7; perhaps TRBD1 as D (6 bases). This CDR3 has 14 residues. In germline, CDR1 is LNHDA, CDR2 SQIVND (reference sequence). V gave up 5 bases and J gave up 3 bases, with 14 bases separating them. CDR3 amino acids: CASSAHRASYEQYF. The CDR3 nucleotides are TGTGCCAGTAGTGCTCACAGGGCCAGCTACGAGCAGTACTTC.

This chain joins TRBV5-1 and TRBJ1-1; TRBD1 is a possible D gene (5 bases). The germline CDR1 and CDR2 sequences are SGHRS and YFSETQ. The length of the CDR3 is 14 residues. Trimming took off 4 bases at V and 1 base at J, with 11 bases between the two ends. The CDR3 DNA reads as TGCGCCAGCAGCGTAACAGGTCCGAACACTGAAGCTTTCTTT. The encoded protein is CASSVTGPNTEAFF.

CDR3 sequence reads: CASSLSARTDTQYF. The CDR3, as DNA: TGTGCCAGCAGTTTAAGTGCGCGCACAGATACGCAGTATTTT. V usage is TRBV27 and J usage is TRBJ2-3; unclear D gene. Germline values: CDR1 MNHEY, CDR2 SMNVEV (reference sequence). The V end lost 2 bases, the J end lost 1 base, and 7 bases lay between the germline ends. CDR3 length: 14 residues.

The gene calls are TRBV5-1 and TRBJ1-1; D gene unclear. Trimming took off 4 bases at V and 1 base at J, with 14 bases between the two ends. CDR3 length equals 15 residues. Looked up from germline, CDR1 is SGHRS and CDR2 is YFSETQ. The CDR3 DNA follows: TGCGCCAGCAGCCCGTTGAGAGGTCGGAACACTGAAGCTTTCTTT. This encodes CASSPLRGRNTEAFF.

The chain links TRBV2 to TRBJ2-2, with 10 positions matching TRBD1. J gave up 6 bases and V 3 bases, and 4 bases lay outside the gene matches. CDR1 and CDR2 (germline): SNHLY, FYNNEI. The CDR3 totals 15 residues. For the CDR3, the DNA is TGTGCCAGCAGTGAGGTGGACAGGGGGGCCGGGGAGCTGTTTTTT. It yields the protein CASSEVDRGAGELFF.